This TCR beta chain was obtained from a study of relationships among human T cell subsets. Regarding the study as a whole: Some CD4+CD8+ double-positive cells may remain after bead sorting.

With regard to this clonotype: Its antigen is not known.

From mRNA, alpha and beta CDR3 regions were amplified using semiquantitative ARM-PCR. ARM-PCR used tagged nested gene-specific primers, then communal superprimers for exponential amplification. TCRdb passed the multiplex PCR reads through MiXCR, listing each CDR3 protein once. The sample yields around 14,000 distinct CDR3 sequences, about three fifths seen once. Between the trimmed V and J ends, which lost 8 bases and 9 bases, there was a span of 11 bases. The CDR3 runs to 10 residues. The germline CDR1 and CDR2 sequences are SQVTM and ANQGSEA. The genes are TRBV29-1 and TRBJ2-1; tentative D call: TRBD2 (5 bases). The receptor was isolated from a man aged 35 to 55 in good health. The source material was total T cells sorted from blood. In DNA form, the CDR3 reads TGCAGCTTCGGGGTGGGTGAGCAGTTCTTC. This sequence encodes CSFGVGEQFF.